This is a list of T cell receptor beta chains from one sample in a study of long-term antiretroviral therapy in people with HIV. Sequencing was performed with immunoSEQ multiplex PCR; in TCRdb, only in-frame clones are kept and a portion is missing. The sample has over 15,000 clones, roughly four fifths seen once. The input for sequencing was unsorted PBMCs, taken around 2.5 years before starting antiretroviral therapy. Receptors were obtained from a woman between 45 and 65 years old with HIV. CDR3s include the opening cysteine and the closing phenylalanine or tryptophan. A D gene is named only where the DNA matches it firmly. Clone size is given for some rows only: seen once, a few or many times, or a class if the clone is expanded.

D: NA; J: TRBJ1-3; size: medium-sized; V: TRBV29-1; CDR3: CSVADSGTSGNTIYF; DNA: TGCAGCGTAGCCGATTCCGGGACATCTGGAAACACCATATATTTT
D: TRBD1; J: TRBJ2-5; size: NA; V: TRBV10-2; CDR3: CASSGTGKETQYF; DNA: TGCGCCAGCAGCGGGACAGGGAAAGAGACCCAGTACTTC
D: TRBD1; J: TRBJ1-2; size: NA; V: TRBV6-5; CDR3: CASTPTGQVNYGYTF; DNA: TGTGCCAGCACCCCTACGGGACAGGTGAACTATGGCTACACCTTC
D: NA; J: TRBJ2-5; size: NA; V: TRBV27; CDR3: CASSLDRTQETQYF; DNA: TGTGCCAGCAGTTTGGATCGGACCCAAGAGACCCAGTACTTC
D: TRBD2; J: TRBJ2-3; size: NA; V: TRBV2; CDR3: CASSLDGGGSTDTQYF; DNA: TGTGCCAGCAGTCTTGACGGCGGGGGTAGCACAGATACGCAGTATTTT
D: NA; J: TRBJ1-4; size: NA; V: TRBV2; CDR3: CASSEKDLKAEKLFF; DNA: TGTGCCAGCAGTGAGAAAGACCTGAAGGCCGAAAAACTGTTTTTT
D: NA; J: TRBJ1-1; size: once; V: TRBV5-1; CDR3: CASSPTDVGEAFF; DNA: TGCGCCAGCAGCCCGACCGACGTCGGTGAAGCTTTCTTT
D: NA; J: TRBJ1-6; size: NA; V: TRBV7-8; CDR3: CASSLIESSYNSPLHF; DNA: TGTGCCAGCAGCTTAATCGAAAGCTCCTATAATTCACCCCTCCACTTT
D: TRBD2; J: TRBJ2-5; size: NA; V: TRBV2; CDR3: CASSVGLAGGPGQYF; DNA: TGTGCCAGCAGCGTGGGGCTAGCGGGGGGGCCTGGCCAGTACTTC
D: NA; J: TRBJ1-5; size: NA; V: TRBV21-1; CDR3: CASSYRGCNQPQHF; DNA: TGTGCCAGCAGTTACAGGGGTTGCAATCAGCCCCAGCATTTT
D: NA; J: TRBJ1-1; size: few; V: TRBV12-5; CDR3: CASGWPGTTEAFF; DNA: TGTGCTAGTGGCTGGCCCGGGACAACTGAAGCTTTCTTT
D: NA; J: TRBJ1-3; size: NA; V: TRBV7-6; CDR3: CASSLNPPSSGNTIYF; DNA: TGTGCCAGCAGCTTAAACCCCCCGAGCTCTGGAAACACCATATATTTT
D: NA; J: TRBJ1-4; size: NA; V: TRBV2; CDR3: CASGGFNEKLFF; DNA: TGTGCCAGCGGGGGATTTAATGAAAAACTGTTTTTT